A single sample is the source of the 22 T cell receptor beta chains below, sequenced in a study of cytomegalovirus exposure and HLA in healthy donors. Sequencing used immunoSEQ multiplex PCR; TCRdb keeps in-frame clones, though not all of them. The profile shows some 150,000 clones, about 87% of them singletons. The sample comprised PBMCs. These receptors were collected from a man aged 18 to 30 in good health and CMV-seropositive.

The chain joins TRBV19 to TRBJ1-6; no clear D. The V gene lost 1 base and the J gene lost 6 bases, with 13 bases spanning the gap. Germline-derived CDR1 and CDR2 are LNHDA and SQIVND (reference sequence). The CDR3 consists of 16 residues. CDR3 in amino acids: CASSIATRRVNSPLHF. DNA of the CDR3: TGTGCCAGTAGTATAGCCACCCGGAGGGTTAATTCACCCCTCCACTTT.

The chain recombines TRBV5-4 with TRBJ1-5; D not resolved. The CDR3 runs to 14 residues. V lost 2 bases to trimming and J lost 7 bases, with 13 bases between them. CDR1 and CDR2 (germline): SGHNT, YYREEE (reference sequence). This CDR3 is CASSFEGSGQPQHF. The CDR3 DNA sequence: TGTGCCAGCAGCTTCGAGGGCTCGGGGCAGCCCCAGCATTTT.

The genes are TRBV7-9 and TRBJ1-2; D is possibly TRBD1 (5 bases). V was clipped by 2 bases and J by 7 bases, with 14 bases between them. Looked up from germline, CDR1 is SEHNR and CDR2 is FQNEAQ (reference sequence). This CDR3 has 14 amino acids. The CDR3 DNA is TGTGCCAGCAGCTTACTATCCAGGGTTCCTGGCTACACCTTC. Its translation: CASSLLSRVPGYTF.

Details on this clone: Within the sample, other DNA sequences also encode this same CDR3. The CDR3, as DNA: TGCGCCAGCAGCCCGGGACAGACCACAGATACGCAGTATTTT. It specifies CASSPGQTTDTQYF. V and J are TRBV5-1 and TRBJ2-3, with 7 bases matching TRBD1. Germline assignment: CDR1 SGHRS and CDR2 YFSETQ. The CDR3 has 14 amino acids. V lost 4 bases to trimming and J lost 2 bases; unmatched junction nucleotides: 4.

V and J are TRBV11-3 and TRBJ2-7; D possibly corresponds to TRBD1 (5 bases). The CDR3 totals 13 residues. The V and J ends lost 4 bases and 2 bases respectively, with 9 bases between them. Germline values: CDR1 SGHNT, CDR2 YENEEA. CDR3 residues: CASSSTGAYEQYF. As DNA, the CDR3 is TGTGCCAGCAGCTCCACAGGTGCCTACGAGCAGTACTTC.

This chain links TRBV4-1 with TRBJ2-7; D might be TRBD2 (5 bases). The CDR3 covers 14 residues. Germline V gene data show CDR1 as MGHRA and CDR2 as YSYEKL. V gave up 1 base and J gave up 2 bases, with 9 bases separating them. Here the CDR3 reads CASSQGGPTYEQYF. CDR3 in DNA: TGCGCCAGCAGCCAAGGAGGGCCTACCTACGAGCAGTACTTC.

V gene TRBV4-1 combines with J gene TRBJ1-5, with D unresolved. Trimming left V 0 bases short and J 10 bases short, with 22 bases between. The CDR3 runs 17 residues. CDR1 and CDR2 from the germline V gene are MGHRA and YSYEKL. For the CDR3, the DNA is TGCGCCAGCAGCCAAGATAGTGGGAGTGAAGTGTCTCACCCCCAGCATTTT. It is translated as CASSQDSGSEVSHPQHF.

The J gene is TRBJ1-2, the V gene TRBV7-8; possibly TRBD1 for D (6 bases). Trimming pared 5 bases from V and 3 bases from J, leaving 16 bases between. The V gene's germline CDR1 is SGHVS and CDR2 FQNEAQ. This CDR3 has 15 residues. CDR3 sequence (DNA): TGTGCCAGCAGCCTGAATAGGGGGTTGGACTATGGCTACACCTTC. It encodes CASSLNRGLDYGYTF.

CDR3 residues: CASSWWDSPVGELFF. The CDR3 DNA sequence: TGTGCCAGCAGCTGGTGGGACAGTCCGGTCGGGGAGCTGTTTTTT. The chain recombines TRBV7-6 with TRBJ2-2, with 7 bases that match TRBD1. Germline V CDR1 and CDR2: SGHVS, FNYEAQ. This CDR3 region has 15 residues. V shed 4 bases and J 7 bases; nucleotides not matched to a gene: 9.

The chain couples TRBV10-3 to TRBJ1-2, with D uncertain. The CDR3 spans 12 residues. Germline V gives CDR1 ENHRY, CDR2 SYGVKD. V lost 6 bases, J lost 4 bases, and 9 bases lay in between. CDR3 in DNA: TGTGCCATCAGAGGAGCCTTCTATGGCTACACCTTC. Translating it yields CAIRGAFYGYTF.

J is TRBJ2-1 and V is TRBV4-1, with 8 bases lining up with TRBD2. CDR3 size: 15 residues. The V gene's germline CDR1 is MGHRA and CDR2 YSYEKL. The V segment lost 1 base and the J segment 6 bases; nucleotides outside the gene matches: 5. The CDR3 loop is CASSQGDGRANEQFF. In DNA form, the CDR3 reads TGCGCCAGCAGCCAAGGGGACGGGAGGGCCAATGAGCAGTTCTTC.

This rearrangement joins TRBV2 to TRBJ2-1; TRBD2 agrees at 8 bases. Germline-derived CDR1 and CDR2 are SNHLY and FYNNEI. This CDR3 has 17 amino acids. After removal of 2 bases from V and 2 bases from J, the junction contained 8 bases not matched to a gene. CDR3 coding DNA: TGTGCCAGCAGTGAACTGTTTGCGGGAGGTCCCTACAATGAGCAGTTCTTC. This gives the protein CASSELFAGGPYNEQFF.

V and J are TRBV27 and TRBJ2-7, with D hard to call. Trimming stripped 3 bases from V and 4 bases from J, with 10 bases between. In germline, CDR1 is MNHEY, CDR2 SMNVEV (reference sequence). This CDR3 comprises 13 residues. CDR3 sequence (DNA): TGTGCCAGCAGTTTGAGTTCACGGTACGAGCAGTACTTC. Translating gives CASSLSSRYEQYF.

CDR3 protein: CASSKRSYEQYF. DNA for the CDR3: TGCGCCAGCAGTAAGCGTTCCTACGAGCAGTACTTC. The rearrangement joins TRBV5-1 to TRBJ2-7; the D is unclear. The CDR3 has 12 residues. From germline, CDR1 is SGHRS and CDR2 YFSETQ. Trimming stripped 5 bases from V and 1 base from J, with 7 bases between.

The chain combines TRBV9 with TRBJ1-1, with 12 bases fitting TRBD1. The germline V gene has CDR1 SGDLS and CDR2 YYNGEE. V was pared by 3 bases and J by 6 bases, with 3 bases of the junction left unmatched. The CDR3 is 14 amino acids. The CDR3 loop is CASSARDRGPEAFF. The DNA for the CDR3 is TGTGCCAGCAGCGCTCGGGACAGGGGGCCTGAAGCTTTCTTT.

This clone was detected only a few times. This chain joins TRBV14 and TRBJ1-2; 10 bases line up with TRBD1. The CDR3 totals 14 residues. Unmatched junction bases numbered 7, after V lost 4 bases and J lost 8 bases. Per the germline V gene, CDR1 is SGHDN and CDR2 is FVKESK. Here the CDR3 DNA reads TGTGCCAGCAGCCCCGGGGACAGGGGTTCCGGCTACACCTTC. It yields the protein CASSPGDRGSGYTF.

This clone has at least ten counts. The chain is built from TRBV2 and TRBJ1-1; no reliable D call. Germline lookup yields CDR1 SNHLY and CDR2 FYNNEI. The CDR3 totals 14 residues. Trimming took 6 bases from V and 2 from J, leaving 13 bases between them. The chain's CDR3 is CASSRTRSNTEAFF. As DNA, the CDR3 is TGTGCCAGCAGCCGGACTCGGAGTAACACTGAAGCTTTCTTT.

The chain uses TRBV10-3 and TRBJ2-1; 10 nucleotides align to TRBD2. V shed 4 bases, J shed 10 bases, and the junction held 7 bases outside the gene matches. CDR1 is ENHRY, CDR2 SYGVKD, per germline. The CDR3 runs to 14 residues. This CDR3 is CAISGEREGREQFF. CDR3 coding DNA: TGTGCCATCAGTGGGGAGCGGGAGGGCCGAGAGCAGTTCTTC.

J is TRBJ1-2 and V is TRBV28; unclear D gene. The V gene lost 5 bases and the J gene lost 2 bases, with 3 bases spanning the gap. Germline V CDR1 and CDR2: MDHEN, SYDVKM. The CDR3 runs 11 residues. The CDR3 nucleotides are TGTGCCAGCAGTCAGAACTATGGCTACACCTTC. This encodes CASSQNYGYTF.

This chain joins TRBV25-1 and TRBJ2-7; D is possibly TRBD1 (6 bases). The CDR3 is 15 amino acids. The germline V gene encodes CDR1 MGHDK and CDR2 SYGVNS. Trimming took 1 base from V and 0 from J, leaving 10 bases between them. CDR3 sequence reads: CASSEFMDSSYEQYF. The DNA of the CDR3 is TGTGCCAGCAGTGAATTTATGGACAGCTCCTACGAGCAGTACTTC.

The V call is TRBV5-1, the J call TRBJ1-1, with unresolved D. CDR3 length: 14 amino acids. Germline V CDR1 and CDR2: SGHRS, YFSETQ. V dropped 7 bases and J dropped 0 bases, with 13 bases sitting between them. The CDR3 DNA reads as TGCGCCAGCCGCCTTGGAGGAATGAACACTGAAGCTTTCTTT. Protein: CASRLGGMNTEAFF. The variable domain in full, completed from reference TRBV5-1 and TRBJ1-1, reads KAGVTQTPRYLIKTRGQQVTLSCSPISGHRSVSWYQQTPGQGLQFLFEYFSETQRNKGNFPGRFSGRQFSNSRSEMNVSTLELGDSALYLCASRLGGMNTEAFFGQGTRLTVV.

The chain links TRBV7-8 to TRBJ2-1, with 7 bases that match TRBD2. This CDR3 comprises 13 residues. Germline CDR1 SGHVS, CDR2 FQNEAQ. Trimming removed 10 bases from V and 9 bases from J; junction bases left unmatched: 12. Written as DNA, the CDR3 is TGTGCCACCCAGACTCGGACTAGAAGTGAGCAGTTCTTC. It specifies CATQTRTRSEQFF.